One TCR beta chain is described in this entry. The antigen is unknown. The primer mix had 60 Vbeta and 13 Jbeta primers. Clones were read by immunoSEQ multiplex PCR, and TCRdb kept only the in-frame ones, dropping some. Among 150,000 to 200,000 clones listed, around 87% were seen once. This record belongs to a study of cytomegalovirus exposure and HLA in healthy donors. General study findings and limits: When presence/absence was analysed, sequencing depth was taken to be roughly uniform across donors. Several of the most significant clusters were apparently associated with common viral pathogens in a later analysis.

There are 15 residues in the CDR3. CDR1 and CDR2 from the germline V gene are SEHNR and FQNEAQ (reference sequence). The junction had 3 bases not matched to a gene; V was cut back by 5 bases and J by 5 bases. V is TRBV7-9 and J is TRBJ2-3; 14 nucleotides align to TRBD2. Material: PBMCs. This clonotype was sampled from a woman between 18 and 30 years old in good health and CMV-seronegative. The CDR3 here is CASSRTSGGIDTQYF. In nucleotides, the CDR3 is TGTGCCAGCAGCAGGACTAGCGGGGGGATAGATACGCAGTATTTT.